These T cell receptor beta chains were read from a single sample in a study of T cell responses to AZD1222 COVID-19 vaccine. The protocol was immunoSEQ multiplex PCR, while the TCRdb copy is restricted to in-frame clones and leaves out a portion. The sample carries tens of thousands of clones, 80% recorded once. The specimen comprised peripheral blood, sampled on day 0 of AZD1222 vaccination. These receptors all come from an adult in good health. The CDR3 runs from the conserved cysteine through the conserved F or W. Each record gives: clone size, D gene, J gene, V gene, CDR3 protein, CDR3 DNA. The D gene is left open where the match is weak. Only some rows state a clone size, as once, few, many or a class for expanded clones.

abundance: NA
d_gene: TRBD1
j_gene: TRBJ1-5
v_gene: TRBV5-4
CDR3aa: CASSIGGQTNQPQHF
CDR3nt: TGTGCCAGCAGCATAGGGGGACAGACCAATCAGCCCCAGCATTTT

abundance: NA
d_gene: TRBD2
j_gene: TRBJ2-1
v_gene: TRBV19
CDR3aa: CASSSSLAGGSYNEQFF
CDR3nt: TGTGCCAGTAGTAGCTCCCTAGCGGGCGGCTCCTACAATGAGCAGTTCTTC

abundance: NA
d_gene: TRBD2
j_gene: TRBJ2-1
v_gene: TRBV5-1
CDR3aa: CASSLDPSGYNEQFF
CDR3nt: TGCGCCAGCAGCTTGGACCCTAGCGGCTACAATGAGCAGTTCTTC

abundance: NA
d_gene: NA
j_gene: TRBJ2-4
v_gene: TRBV21-1
CDR3aa: CASSPRDRLFRAAKNIQYF
CDR3nt: TGTGCCAGCAGCCCTCGGGACAGACTTTTCCGCGCAGCCAAAAACATTCAGTACTTC

abundance: NA
d_gene: TRBD2
j_gene: TRBJ2-2
v_gene: TRBV27
CDR3aa: CASHGGALTGELFF
CDR3nt: TGTGCCAGCCACGGGGGGGCCCTCACCGGGGAGCTGTTTTTT

abundance: NA
d_gene: NA
j_gene: TRBJ1-1
v_gene: TRBV2
CDR3aa: CASTLWWGSEAFF
CDR3nt: TGTGCCAGCACCCTCTGGTGGGGCAGTGAAGCTTTCTTT

abundance: NA
d_gene: NA
j_gene: TRBJ1-4
v_gene: TRBV29-1
CDR3aa: CSVAGGDEKLFF
CDR3nt: TGCAGCGTTGCGGGGGGTGATGAAAAACTGTTTTTT

abundance: once
d_gene: NA
j_gene: TRBJ1-1
v_gene: TRBV6-5
CDR3aa: CASSRRPPEAFF
CDR3nt: TGTGCCAGCAGCCGCCGCCCCCCTGAAGCTTTCTTT

abundance: NA
d_gene: TRBD2
j_gene: TRBJ2-3
v_gene: TRBV2
CDR3aa: CASGPPWTSGGAGRADTQYF
CDR3nt: TGTGCCAGCGGCCCCCCATGGACTAGCGGGGGGGCGGGCAGGGCAGATACGCAGTATTTT

abundance: NA
d_gene: NA
j_gene: TRBJ1-2
v_gene: TRBV19
CDR3aa: CASSINSLYGYTF
CDR3nt: TGTGCCAGTAGTATCAACAGTCTCTATGGCTACACCTTC

abundance: NA
d_gene: NA
j_gene: TRBJ2-2
v_gene: TRBV11-3
CDR3aa: CASTNQGGRWTGELFF
CDR3nt: TGTGCCAGCACCAACCAGGGGGGGCGTTGGACCGGGGAGCTGTTTTTT

abundance: NA
d_gene: NA
j_gene: TRBJ1-1
v_gene: TRBV7-2
CDR3aa: CASSLALSRTEAFF
CDR3nt: TGTGCCAGCAGCTTAGCGCTGAGTCGCACTGAAGCTTTCTTT

abundance: NA
d_gene: NA
j_gene: TRBJ1-5
v_gene: TRBV19
CDR3aa: CASSETVAQPQHF
CDR3nt: TGTGCCAGTAGTGAGACGGTTGCCCAGCCCCAGCATTTT

abundance: NA
d_gene: TRBD1
j_gene: TRBJ2-1
v_gene: TRBV5-6
CDR3aa: CASSPRTGWLHEQFF
CDR3nt: TGTGCCAGCAGCCCCAGGACAGGGTGGTTGCATGAGCAGTTCTTC

abundance: NA
d_gene: TRBD1
j_gene: TRBJ1-5
v_gene: TRBV19
CDR3aa: CASSIGGTGGLRQPQHF
CDR3nt: TGTGCCAGTAGTATCGGCGGGACAGGGGGCTTACGTCAGCCCCAGCATTTT

abundance: NA
d_gene: NA
j_gene: TRBJ1-1
v_gene: TRBV25-1
CDR3aa: CASSELGQAGRNTEAFF
CDR3nt: TGTGCCAGCAGTGAATTGGGGCAGGCGGGGCGGAACACTGAAGCTTTCTTT

abundance: NA
d_gene: NA
j_gene: TRBJ1-2
v_gene: TRBV11-2
CDR3aa: CASSLFWSGANYGYTF
CDR3nt: TGTGCCAGCAGCTTATTTTGGTCAGGAGCTAACTATGGCTACACCTTC

abundance: NA
d_gene: NA
j_gene: TRBJ2-1
v_gene: TRBV5-1
CDR3aa: CASSLRRGSEQFF
CDR3nt: TGCGCCAGCAGCCTACGAAGGGGGAGTGAGCAGTTCTTC

abundance: few
d_gene: NA
j_gene: TRBJ1-5
v_gene: TRBV9
CDR3aa: CASSVGVGGNQPQHF
CDR3nt: TGTGCCAGCAGCGTCGGGGTAGGTGGCAATCAGCCCCAGCATTTT

abundance: NA
d_gene: NA
j_gene: TRBJ1-6
v_gene: TRBV3-1/TRBV3-2
CDR3aa: CASSPRQDSYNSPLHF
CDR3nt: TGTGCCAGCAGCCCCCGACAGGACTCCTATAATTCACCCCTCCACTTT

abundance: once
d_gene: NA
j_gene: TRBJ1-3
v_gene: TRBV15
CDR3aa: CATSRDSGNTIYF
CDR3nt: TGTGCCACCAGCAGAGACTCTGGAAACACCATATATTTT

abundance: NA
d_gene: NA
j_gene: TRBJ1-1
v_gene: TRBV5-4
CDR3aa: CASSSTTEAFF
CDR3nt: TGTGCCAGCAGCTCTACGACGGAAGCTTTCTTT

abundance: NA
d_gene: NA
j_gene: TRBJ1-2
v_gene: TRBV19
CDR3aa: CASSRVLRANYGYTF
CDR3nt: TGTGCCAGTAGCCGGGTTCTCAGAGCTAACTATGGCTACACCTTC

abundance: NA
d_gene: NA
j_gene: TRBJ2-5
v_gene: TRBV19
CDR3aa: CASSPVGSGLLTQYF
CDR3nt: TGTGCCAGTAGCCCTGTGGGCTCGGGTCTCCTCACCCAGTACTTC

abundance: once
d_gene: NA
j_gene: TRBJ1-1
v_gene: TRBV11-3
CDR3aa: CASSFSTNTEAFF
CDR3nt: TGTGCCAGCAGCTTTTCAACAAACACTGAAGCTTTCTTT

abundance: NA
d_gene: TRBD1
j_gene: TRBJ1-6
v_gene: TRBV11-2
CDR3aa: CASSPRTGSNSPLHF
CDR3nt: TGTGCCAGCAGCCCACGGACAGGGAGCAATTCACCCCTCCACTTT

abundance: few
d_gene: NA
j_gene: TRBJ1-3
v_gene: TRBV30
CDR3aa: CAYPAPASSGNTIYF
CDR3nt: TGTGCCTACCCGGCCCCCGCAAGCTCTGGAAACACCATATATTTT

abundance: few
d_gene: TRBD2
j_gene: TRBJ2-7
v_gene: TRBV13
CDR3aa: CASTQRASGSTYEQYF
CDR3nt: TGTGCCAGCACCCAGCGGGCTAGCGGGTCGACCTACGAGCAGTACTTC

abundance: NA
d_gene: NA
j_gene: TRBJ1-2
v_gene: TRBV13
CDR3aa: CASSQTRASYGYTF
CDR3nt: TGTGCCAGCAGCCAGACCAGGGCGTCCTATGGCTACACCTTC

abundance: medium-sized
d_gene: NA
j_gene: TRBJ1-1
v_gene: TRBV2
CDR3aa: CASSEEVTEAFF
CDR3nt: TGTGCCAGCAGTGAAGAGGTGACTGAAGCTTTCTTT

abundance: NA
d_gene: NA
j_gene: TRBJ1-5
v_gene: TRBV6-5
CDR3aa: CASSYQMDQPQHF
CDR3nt: TGTGCCAGCAGTTACCAAATGGATCAGCCCCAGCATTTT

abundance: NA
d_gene: TRBD1
j_gene: TRBJ1-1
v_gene: TRBV25-1
CDR3aa: CASSGVPGTGATEAFF
CDR3nt: TGTGCCAGCAGTGGAGTTCCCGGGACAGGGGCTACTGAAGCTTTCTTT

abundance: NA
d_gene: NA
j_gene: TRBJ2-3
v_gene: TRBV7-2
CDR3aa: CASSLVSSGGPGTDTQYF
CDR3nt: TGTGCCAGCAGCTTAGTTTCCTCGGGGGGCCCGGGAACAGATACGCAGTATTTT

abundance: once
d_gene: NA
j_gene: TRBJ2-1
v_gene: TRBV28
CDR3aa: CASSLLWSSYNEQFF
CDR3nt: TGTGCCAGCAGTTTACTTTGGAGCTCCTACAATGAGCAGTTCTTC

abundance: NA
d_gene: TRBD1
j_gene: TRBJ2-5
v_gene: TRBV2
CDR3aa: CASSETGQGKTQYF
CDR3nt: TGTGCCAGCAGTGAAACTGGACAGGGAAAGACCCAGTACTTC

abundance: few
d_gene: NA
j_gene: TRBJ1-6
v_gene: TRBV4-1
CDR3aa: CASSQEAGGSPLHF
CDR3nt: TGCGCCAGCAGCCAAGAGGCGGGTGGTTCACCCCTCCACTTT

abundance: NA
d_gene: TRBD1
j_gene: TRBJ1-5
v_gene: TRBV4-2
CDR3aa: CASSRGGGQPQHF
CDR3nt: TGTGCCAGCAGCCGAGGGGGCGGGCAGCCCCAGCATTTT

abundance: NA
d_gene: NA
j_gene: TRBJ1-5
v_gene: TRBV7-2
CDR3aa: CASSSVVNQPQHF
CDR3nt: TGTGCCAGCAGCTCCGTGGTCAATCAGCCCCAGCATTTT

abundance: NA
d_gene: NA
j_gene: TRBJ1-3
v_gene: TRBV19
CDR3aa: CASSLQSGSGTGNTIYF
CDR3nt: TGTGCCAGTAGTCTCCAGTCCGGTAGCGGGACTGGAAACACCATATATTTT

abundance: NA
d_gene: NA
j_gene: TRBJ1-5
v_gene: TRBV28
CDR3aa: CASTWAGNQPQHF
CDR3nt: TGTGCCAGCACCTGGGCAGGCAATCAGCCCCAGCATTTT

abundance: NA
d_gene: NA
j_gene: TRBJ2-4
v_gene: TRBV10-1
CDR3aa: CASSDINPKNIQYF
CDR3nt: TGCGCCAGCAGTGACATTAACCCTAAAAACATTCAGTACTTC

abundance: NA
d_gene: NA
j_gene: TRBJ1-2
v_gene: TRBV24-1
CDR3aa: CATSDSYYGGQNYGYTF
CDR3nt: TGTGCCACCAGTGATTCATACTACGGGGGCCAGAACTATGGCTACACCTTC

abundance: NA
d_gene: NA
j_gene: TRBJ2-1
v_gene: TRBV7-8
CDR3aa: CASSHRVGEQFF
CDR3nt: TGTGCCAGCAGCCACAGGGTAGGTGAGCAGTTCTTC

abundance: NA
d_gene: NA
j_gene: TRBJ2-2
v_gene: TRBV19
CDR3aa: CASSLGGAITGELFF
CDR3nt: TGTGCCAGTAGTCTGGGGGGGGCTATCACCGGGGAGCTGTTTTTT

abundance: once
d_gene: TRBD1
j_gene: TRBJ2-5
v_gene: TRBV2
CDR3aa: CASSGQGTQETQYF
CDR3nt: TGTGCCAGCAGTGGACAGGGTACCCAAGAGACCCAGTACTTC

abundance: NA
d_gene: NA
j_gene: TRBJ2-1
v_gene: TRBV6-2/TRBV6-3
CDR3aa: CASSFRALRINEQFF
CDR3nt: TGTGCCAGCAGTTTCAGGGCGCTGAGGATCAATGAGCAGTTCTTC

abundance: once
d_gene: NA
j_gene: TRBJ1-2
v_gene: TRBV7-9
CDR3aa: CASSLDYGYTF
CDR3nt: TGTGCCAGCAGCTTAGACTATGGCTACACCTTC

abundance: NA
d_gene: NA
j_gene: TRBJ2-1
v_gene: TRBV19
CDR3aa: CASSSAGGSYNEQFF
CDR3nt: TGTGCCAGTAGCTCGGCAGGGGGGTCCTACAATGAGCAGTTCTTC

abundance: NA
d_gene: NA
j_gene: TRBJ1-5
v_gene: TRBV19
CDR3aa: CASAWGALQPQHF
CDR3nt: TGTGCCAGTGCGTGGGGGGCTTTGCAGCCCCAGCATTTT

abundance: NA
d_gene: NA
j_gene: TRBJ2-1
v_gene: TRBV4-2
CDR3aa: CASSQDGGGLYNEQFF
CDR3nt: TGTGCCAGCAGCCAAGATGGGGGGGGCCTGTACAATGAGCAGTTCTTC